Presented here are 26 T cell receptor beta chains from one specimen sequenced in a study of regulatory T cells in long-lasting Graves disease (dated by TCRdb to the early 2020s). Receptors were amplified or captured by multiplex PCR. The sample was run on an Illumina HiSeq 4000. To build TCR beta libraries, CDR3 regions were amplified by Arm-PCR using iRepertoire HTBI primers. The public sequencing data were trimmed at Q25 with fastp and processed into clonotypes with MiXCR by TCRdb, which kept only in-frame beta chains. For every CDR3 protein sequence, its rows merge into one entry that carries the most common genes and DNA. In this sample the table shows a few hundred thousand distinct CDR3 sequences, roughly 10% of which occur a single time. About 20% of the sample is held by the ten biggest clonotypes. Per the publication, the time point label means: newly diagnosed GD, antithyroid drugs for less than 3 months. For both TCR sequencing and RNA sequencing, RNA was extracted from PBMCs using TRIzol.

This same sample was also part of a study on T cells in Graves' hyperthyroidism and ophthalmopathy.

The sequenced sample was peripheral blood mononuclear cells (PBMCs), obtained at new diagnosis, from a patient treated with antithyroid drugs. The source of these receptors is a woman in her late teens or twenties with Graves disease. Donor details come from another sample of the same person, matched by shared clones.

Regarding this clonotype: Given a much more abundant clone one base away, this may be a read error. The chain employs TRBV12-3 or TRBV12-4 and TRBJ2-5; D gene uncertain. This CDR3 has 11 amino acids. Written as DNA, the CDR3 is TGTGTCAGCAGGAGAAGAGAGACCCAGTACTTC. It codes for CVSRRRETQYF.

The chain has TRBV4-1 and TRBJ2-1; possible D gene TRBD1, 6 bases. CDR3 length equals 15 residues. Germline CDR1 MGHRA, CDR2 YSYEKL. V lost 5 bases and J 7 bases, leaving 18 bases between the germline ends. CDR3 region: CASSSRGHFGNEQFF. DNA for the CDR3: TGCGCCAGCAGCTCCCGGGGACACTTCGGGAATGAGCAGTTCTTC.

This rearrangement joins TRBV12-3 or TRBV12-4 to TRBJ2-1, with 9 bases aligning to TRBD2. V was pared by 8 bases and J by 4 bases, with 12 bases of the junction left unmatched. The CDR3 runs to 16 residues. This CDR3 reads CASGRGRREGYNEQFF. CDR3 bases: TGTGCCAGCGGCCGGGGGCGGCGGGAGGGATACAATGAGCAGTTCTTC.

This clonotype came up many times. The CDR3 here is CASSAGTPNQPQHF. The CDR3, as DNA: TGTGCCAGCAGTGCAGGGACCCCCAATCAGCCCCAGCATTTT. The V and J genes are TRBV6-1 and TRBJ1-5; maybe TRBD1 (5 bases). The CDR3 loop spans 14 amino acids. Germline CDR1 reads MNHNS; CDR2 reads SASEGT. With 4 bases removed from V and 3 bases from J, the gap between germline ends came to 10 bases.

This CDR3 reads CASSPGPQESTGELFF. CDR3 in DNA: TGTGCCAGCAGCCCCGGCCCACAGGAATCTACCGGGGAGCTGTTTTTT. The chain recombines TRBV13 with TRBJ2-2, with D perhaps matching TRBD1 (5 bases). The V and J ends lost 5 bases and 5 bases respectively, with 18 bases between them. There are 16 residues in the CDR3. CDR1 and CDR2 (germline): PRHDT, FYEKMQ (reference sequence).

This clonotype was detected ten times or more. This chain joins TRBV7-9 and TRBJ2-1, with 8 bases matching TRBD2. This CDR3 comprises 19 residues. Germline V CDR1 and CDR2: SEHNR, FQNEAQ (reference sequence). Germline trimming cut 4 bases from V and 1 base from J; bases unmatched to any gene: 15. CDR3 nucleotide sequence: TGTGCCAGCAGCTCCCCGAGAGGGCGGGGGGCCGTTTCCTACAATGAGCAGTTCTTC. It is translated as CASSSPRGRGAVSYNEQFF.

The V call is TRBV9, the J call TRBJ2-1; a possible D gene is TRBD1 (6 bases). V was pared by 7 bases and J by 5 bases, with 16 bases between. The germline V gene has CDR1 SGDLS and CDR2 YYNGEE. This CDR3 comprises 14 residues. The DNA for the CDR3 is TGTGCCAGCGCCGAGCAGGGGTACAACAATGAGCAGTTCTTC. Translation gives CASAEQGYNNEQFF.

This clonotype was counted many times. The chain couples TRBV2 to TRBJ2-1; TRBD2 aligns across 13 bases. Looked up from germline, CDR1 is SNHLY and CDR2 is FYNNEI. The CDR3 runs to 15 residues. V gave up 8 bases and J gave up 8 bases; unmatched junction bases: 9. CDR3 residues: CASRLSGLAGYEQFF. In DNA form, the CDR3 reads TGTGCCAGCCGTTTGTCGGGACTAGCGGGATATGAGCAGTTCTTC. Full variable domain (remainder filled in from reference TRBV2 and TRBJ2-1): EPEVTQTPSHQVTQMGQEVILRCVPISNHLYFYWYRQILGQKVEFLVSFYNNEISEKSEIFDDQFSVERPDGSNFTLKIRSTKLEDSAMYFCASRLSGLAGYEQFFGPGTRLTVL.

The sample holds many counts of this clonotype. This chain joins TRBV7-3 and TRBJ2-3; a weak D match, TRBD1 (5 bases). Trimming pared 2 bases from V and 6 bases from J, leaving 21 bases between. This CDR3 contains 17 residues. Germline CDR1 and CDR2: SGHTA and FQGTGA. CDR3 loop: CASSLLSAGPSVDTQYF. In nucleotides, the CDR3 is TGTGCCAGCAGCTTACTCAGTGCAGGGCCGTCCGTGGATACGCAGTATTTT.

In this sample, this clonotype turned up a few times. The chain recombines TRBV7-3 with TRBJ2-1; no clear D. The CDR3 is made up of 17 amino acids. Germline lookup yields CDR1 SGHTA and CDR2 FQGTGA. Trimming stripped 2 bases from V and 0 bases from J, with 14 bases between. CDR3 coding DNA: TGTGCCAGCAGCTTATCTGTGGGGTTAAGCTCCTACAATGAGCAGTTCTTC. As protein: CASSLSVGLSSYNEQFF.

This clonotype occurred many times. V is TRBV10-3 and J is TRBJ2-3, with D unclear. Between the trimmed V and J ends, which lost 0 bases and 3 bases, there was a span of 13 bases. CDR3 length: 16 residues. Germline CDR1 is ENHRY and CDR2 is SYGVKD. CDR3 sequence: CAISESSVGPTDTQYF. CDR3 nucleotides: TGTGCCATCAGTGAGTCGAGTGTCGGTCCAACAGATACGCAGTATTTT.

For the CDR3, the DNA is TGTGCCAGCAGCTTCGGGCAGTACGGCTACACCTTC. It encodes CASSFGQYGYTF. The rearrangement uses TRBV7-9 and TRBJ1-2; D gene uncertain. The germline V gene has CDR1 SEHNR and CDR2 FQNEAQ (reference sequence). Trimming took off 3 bases at V and 8 bases at J, with 10 bases between the two ends. The CDR3 consists of 12 residues.

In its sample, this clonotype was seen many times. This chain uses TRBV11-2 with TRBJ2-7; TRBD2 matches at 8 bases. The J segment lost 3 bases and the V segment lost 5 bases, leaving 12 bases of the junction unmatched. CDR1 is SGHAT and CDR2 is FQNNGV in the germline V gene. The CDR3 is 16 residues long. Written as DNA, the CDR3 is TGTGCCAGCAGCCACCCGCATAGCGGGATCAACTACGAGCAGTACTTC. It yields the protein CASSHPHSGINYEQYF.

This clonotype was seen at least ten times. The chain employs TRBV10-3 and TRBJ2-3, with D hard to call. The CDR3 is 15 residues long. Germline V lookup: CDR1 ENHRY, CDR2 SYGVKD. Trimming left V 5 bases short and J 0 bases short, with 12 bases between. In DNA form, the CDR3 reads TGTGCCATCAGTCGTACGGAGTCTAGCACAGATACGCAGTATTTT. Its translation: CAISRTESSTDTQYF.

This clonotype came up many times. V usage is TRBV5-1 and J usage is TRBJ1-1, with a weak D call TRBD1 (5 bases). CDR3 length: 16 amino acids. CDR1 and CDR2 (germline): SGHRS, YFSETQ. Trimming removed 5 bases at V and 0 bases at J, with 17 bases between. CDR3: CASRRRTTILNTEAFF. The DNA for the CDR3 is TGCGCCAGCAGGCGGCGGACAACCATATTGAACACTGAAGCTTTCTTT.

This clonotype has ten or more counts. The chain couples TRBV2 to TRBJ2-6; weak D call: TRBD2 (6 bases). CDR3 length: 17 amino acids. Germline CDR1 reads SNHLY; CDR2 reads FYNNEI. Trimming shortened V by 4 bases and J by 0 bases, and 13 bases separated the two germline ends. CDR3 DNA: TGTGCCAGCAGTGGGCTAGCGTTTAGCTCTGGGGCCAACGTCCTGACTTTC. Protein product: CASSGLAFSSGANVLTF.

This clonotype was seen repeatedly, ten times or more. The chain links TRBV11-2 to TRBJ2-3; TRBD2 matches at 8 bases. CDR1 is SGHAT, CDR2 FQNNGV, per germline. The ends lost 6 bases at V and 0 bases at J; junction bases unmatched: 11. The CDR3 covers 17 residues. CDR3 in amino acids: CASSRRGGGSSTDTQYF. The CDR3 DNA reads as TGTGCCAGCAGTCGTCGGGGGGGCGGCTCTAGCACAGATACGCAGTATTTT.

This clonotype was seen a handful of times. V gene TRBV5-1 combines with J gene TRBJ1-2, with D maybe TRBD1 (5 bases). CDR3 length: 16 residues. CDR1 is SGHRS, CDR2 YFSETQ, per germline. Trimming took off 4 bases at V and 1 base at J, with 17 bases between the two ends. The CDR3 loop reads CASSLNGEGHNYGYTF. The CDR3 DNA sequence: TGCGCCAGCAGCCTTAATGGGGAGGGGCATAACTATGGCTACACCTTC. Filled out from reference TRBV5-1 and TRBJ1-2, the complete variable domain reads KAGVTQTPRYLIKTRGQQVTLSCSPISGHRSVSWYQQTPGQGLQFLFEYFSETQRNKGNFPGRFSGRQFSNSRSEMNVSTLELGDSALYLCASSLNGEGHNYGYTFGSGTRLTVV.

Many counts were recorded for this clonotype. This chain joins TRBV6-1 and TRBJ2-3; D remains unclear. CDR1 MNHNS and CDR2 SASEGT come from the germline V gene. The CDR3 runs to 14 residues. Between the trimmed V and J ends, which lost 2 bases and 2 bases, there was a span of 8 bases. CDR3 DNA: TGTGCCAGCAGTGAATCACCGATCACAGATACGCAGTATTTT. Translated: CASSESPITDTQYF.

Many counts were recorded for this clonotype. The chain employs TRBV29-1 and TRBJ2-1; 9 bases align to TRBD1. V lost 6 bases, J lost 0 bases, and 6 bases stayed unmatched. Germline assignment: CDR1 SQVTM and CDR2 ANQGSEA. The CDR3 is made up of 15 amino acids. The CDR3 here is CSVEQGASSYNEQFF. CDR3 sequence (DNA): TGCAGCGTGGAACAGGGGGCCAGCTCCTACAATGAGCAGTTCTTC.

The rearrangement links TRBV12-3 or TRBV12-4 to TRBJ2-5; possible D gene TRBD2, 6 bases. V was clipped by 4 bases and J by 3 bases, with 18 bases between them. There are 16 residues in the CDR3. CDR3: CASSSTGTVLKETQYF. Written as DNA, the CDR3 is TGTGCCAGCAGTTCAACCGGGACTGTTCTTAAAGAGACCCAGTACTTC.

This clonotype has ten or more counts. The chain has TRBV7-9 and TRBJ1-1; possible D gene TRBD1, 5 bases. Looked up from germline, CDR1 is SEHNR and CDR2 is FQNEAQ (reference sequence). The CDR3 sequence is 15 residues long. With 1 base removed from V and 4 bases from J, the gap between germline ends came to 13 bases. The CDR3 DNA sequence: TGTGCCAGCAGCTTAGTCTATATTGGGGCCACTGAAGCTTTCTTT. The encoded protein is CASSLVYIGATEAFF.

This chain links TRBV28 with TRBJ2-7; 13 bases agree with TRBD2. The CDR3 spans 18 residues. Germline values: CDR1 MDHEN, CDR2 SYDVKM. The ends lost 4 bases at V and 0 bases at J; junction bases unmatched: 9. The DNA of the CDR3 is TGTGCCAGCAGTTCTAGGGGACTAGCGGGGCAAAGCTCCTACGAGCAGTACTTC. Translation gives CASSSRGLAGQSSYEQYF.

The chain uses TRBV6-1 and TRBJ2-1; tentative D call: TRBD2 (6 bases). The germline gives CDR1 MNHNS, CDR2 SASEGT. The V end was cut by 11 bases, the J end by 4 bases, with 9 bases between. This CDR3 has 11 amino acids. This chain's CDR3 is CAGGLYNEQFF. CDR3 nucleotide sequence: TGTGCCGGGGGACTTTACAATGAGCAGTTCTTC.

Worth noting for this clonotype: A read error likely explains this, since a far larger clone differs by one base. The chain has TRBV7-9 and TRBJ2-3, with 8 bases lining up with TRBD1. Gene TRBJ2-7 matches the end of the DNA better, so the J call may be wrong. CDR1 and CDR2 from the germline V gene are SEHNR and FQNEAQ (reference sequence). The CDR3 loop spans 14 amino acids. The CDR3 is CASSLIGRGHEQYF. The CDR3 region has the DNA TGTGCCAGCAGCTTAATCGGCAGGGGGCATGAGCAGTACTTC.

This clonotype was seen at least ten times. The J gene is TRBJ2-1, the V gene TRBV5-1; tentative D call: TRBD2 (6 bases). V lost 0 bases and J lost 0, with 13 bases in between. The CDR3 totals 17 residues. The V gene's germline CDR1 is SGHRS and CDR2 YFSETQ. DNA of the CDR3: TGCGCCAGCAGCTTGGTTGGAGGGGCAAGCTCCTACAATGAGCAGTTCTTC. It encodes CASSLVGGASSYNEQFF. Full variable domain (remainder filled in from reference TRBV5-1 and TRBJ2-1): KAGVTQTPRYLIKTRGQQVTLSCSPISGHRSVSWYQQTPGQGLQFLFEYFSETQRNKGNFPGRFSGRQFSNSRSEMNVSTLELGDSALYLCASSLVGGASSYNEQFFGPGTRLTVL.